The 11 T cell receptor beta chains below come from one sample, sequenced in a study of blood T cell repertoires in COVID-19. Sequencing used immunoSEQ multiplex PCR; TCRdb keeps in-frame clones, though not all of them. The sample gives about 150,000 clones, around nine tenths of which show up once; around 8.3% is in the top ten. Input material: peripheral blood. The source is a woman between 50 and 59 years old with active or convalescent COVID-19.

V gene TRBV4-3 combines with J gene TRBJ2-2; a possible D gene is TRBD2 (6 bases). There are 16 residues in the CDR3. V was clipped by 3 bases and J by 2 bases, with 13 bases between them. CDR1 and CDR2 (germline): LGHNA, YSLEER. The CDR3 sequence: CASSHLARGNTGELFF. CDR3 sequence (DNA): TGCGCCAGCAGCCACCTAGCGAGGGGTAACACCGGGGAGCTGTTTTTT.

The CDR3 reads CASSQVIGASYGYTF. The CDR3 nucleotides read TGTGCCAGCAGCCAAGTCATAGGGGCCTCCTATGGCTACACCTTC. This sequence joins TRBV14 and TRBJ1-2; possibly TRBD1 for D (5 bases). This CDR3 has 15 amino acids. Trimming stripped 1 base from V and 4 bases from J, with 13 bases between. Germline V CDR1 and CDR2: SGHDN, FVKESK.

V usage is TRBV6-5 and J usage is TRBJ1-6; D remains unclear. CDR3 length: 15 amino acids. In germline, CDR1 is MNHEY, CDR2 SVGAGI. The V end lost 2 bases, the J end lost 9 bases, and 14 bases lay between the germline ends. CDR3 sequence: CASSYGRREGSPLHF. The CDR3 DNA reads as TGTGCCAGCAGTTACGGGCGGAGGGAAGGTTCACCCCTCCACTTT.

In regard to this clone: A read error may explain this, as a much larger clone is one base away. The CDR3 spells CASSYSGDYGYTF. DNA for the CDR3: TGTGCCAGCAGTTACTCCGGGGACTATGGCTACACCTTC. The chain couples TRBV6-5 to TRBJ1-2; D gene ambiguous. Germline assignment: CDR1 MNHEY and CDR2 SVGAGI. CDR3 length: 13 residues. V was pared by 0 bases and J by 3 bases, with 5 bases between.

The CDR3 region is CASSDGGHGDTEAFF. The CDR3 DNA sequence: TGTGCCAGCAGTGACGGCGGCCACGGGGACACTGAAGCTTTCTTT. The chain is built from TRBV6-2 or TRBV6-3 and TRBJ1-1; no clear D. V was shortened by 5 bases and J by 3 bases, with 16 bases between the two germline ends. The CDR3 covers 15 residues. CDR1 is MNHEY, CDR2 SVGEGT, per germline.

This clone has only a few counts. CDR3 in DNA: TGTGCCAGCAGCAAAGGGCAGGGGGCAAGAGTGAGCTATGGCTACACCTTC. This gives the protein CASSKGQGARVSYGYTF. This chain connects TRBV21-1 to TRBJ1-2; TRBD1 is the table's D call and was not checked against the DNA. TRBV21-1 is a pseudogene segment. CDR3 length: 17 residues.

The gene calls are TRBV13 and TRBJ2-5; D gene unclear. CDR3 length: 12 amino acids. Germline assignment: CDR1 PRHDT and CDR2 FYEKMQ (reference sequence). Trimming shortened V by 3 bases and J by 3 bases, and 5 bases separated the two germline ends. As DNA, the CDR3 is TGTGCCAGCAGCTTCGCGAAAGAGACCCAGTACTTC. This sequence encodes CASSFAKETQYF.

This clone was detected only once. This sequence joins TRBV27 and TRBJ1-2; D gene uncertain. V was trimmed by 6 bases and J by 5 bases, leaving 10 bases between them. Germline V gene lookup returns CDR1 MNHEY and CDR2 SMNVEV (reference sequence). The CDR3 consists of 12 residues. CDR3 bases: TGTGCCAGCAGCTCGGGAGCGTATGGCTACACCTTC. It is translated as CASSSGAYGYTF.

The chain couples TRBV27 to TRBJ1-1, with D perhaps matching TRBD1 (5 bases). CDR1 MNHEY and CDR2 SMNVEV come from the germline V gene (reference sequence). The CDR3 runs to 16 residues. Trimming pared 5 bases from V and 6 bases from J, leaving 22 bases between. CDR3 sequence reads: CASSPLGAAGRPEAFF. The CDR3 nucleotides read TGTGCCAGCAGTCCCCTTGGGGCCGCCGGGAGGCCTGAAGCTTTCTTT.

V is TRBV19 and J is TRBJ2-7; maybe TRBD1 (6 bases). The ends were cut back, 8 bases at V and 2 bases at J, with 13 bases in the middle. Germline V gene lookup returns CDR1 LNHDA and CDR2 SQIVND (reference sequence). The CDR3 is made up of 13 amino acids. Here the CDR3 reads CASGPGTTYEQYF. CDR3 coding DNA: TGTGCCAGTGGCCCAGGGACAACCTACGAGCAGTACTTC.

The V call is TRBV28, the J call TRBJ1-3; unclear D gene. This CDR3 spans 15 amino acids. V shed 4 bases and J shed 0 bases, with 10 bases lying between them. Germline V gives CDR1 MDHEN, CDR2 SYDVKM. Written as DNA, the CDR3 is TGTGCCAGCAGTTGGGCTTCAAGCTCTGGAAACACCATATATTTT. Its translation: CASSWASSSGNTIYF. The full variable domain, its missing parts supplied by reference TRBV28 and TRBJ1-3, is DVKVTQSSRYLVKRTGEKVFLECVQDMDHENMFWYRQDPGLGLRLIYFSYDVKMKEKGDIPEGYSVSREKKERFSLILESASTNQTSMYLCASSWASSSGNTIYFGEGSWLTVV.